This T cell receptor beta chain was sequenced during a study of cytomegalovirus exposure and HLA in healthy donors (dated by TCRdb to the late 2010s). For context, the study as a whole: An earlier analysis of about 560 of the donors reported approximately 260 Gb of sequence data and roughly 120 million unique TCR beta sequences obtained from roughly 180 million T cells. Roughly five DR-DQ haplotypes were handled as single units for association and clustering because linkage in the cohort was strong. Alongside the repertoire data, information on donor age, sex, ethnicity and CMV serostatus was compiled. An earlier analysis of more than 450 of the donors used high-throughput TCR beta sequencing to judge whether each TCR beta V gene segment behaved as functional or pseudogenic. The study aimed to test whether signatures of past pathogen exposure could be identified by cataloging public T cell receptors. Every discovery cohort repertoire had been produced on one sequencing platform. High-throughput TCR immunosequencing, statistical association of individual TCRs with disease status, and machine learning were combined to predict cytomegalovirus infection status. The number of donors typed differed by locus, with roughly 629-640 for A, B, C, DRB1 and DQB1, more than 500 for DQA1, over 600 for DPA1, and 472 for DPB1. In a later analysis, previously published TCR beta repertoires from fewer than 750 donors were re-analyzed and high-resolution HLA genotyping was added so that TCR occurrence patterns could be studied. Approximately 300 gigabases of sequencing data and around 85 million unique TCR sequences made up an early release that covered some 640 HLA-typed donors. Besides the first cohort of around 670 subjects, a separate validation cohort made up of roughly 120 different subjects was used. Of the roughly 430 genotyped donors, roughly 80% fell in the genetic ancestry cluster associated with self-reported Caucasian donors. In the later analysis, no new phenotypic data were used to find candidate immune exposures; instead, reliance was placed on TCR beta sequences and their occurrence across donors. In a later genetic analysis, genome-wide SNP genotypes for 398 of the 666 donors were used, and that subset was treated as a discovery cohort. The study profiled the T cell repertoires of around 700 subjects by immunosequencing and related them to cytomegalovirus serostatus. Across about 370 genotyped donors of the cohort, an average of about 240,000 unique TCR beta nucleotide sequences per donor were sequenced, and around 19% of those sequences were non-productive. HLA typing included class I and class II loci at four-digit resolution. Broader findings and caveats from the paper: The earlier analysis of approximately 590 of the donors excluded 15 to 20 rarely observed V segments, including chromosome 9 orphons, because counts were too low. A further reported finding was that TCR beta sequences accurately predicted the HLA-A and HLA-B alleles for most subjects in the first cohort. The 87-base-pair reads could not distinguish some IMGT-functional V segments, including TRBV6-2 and TRBV6-3, so those segments were excluded. A later analysis found that HLA-associated TCR beta chains were more clonally expanded and had lower generation probabilities than equally common non-associated chains. In an earlier analysis of approximately 600 of the donors, most TCR beta V segments were observed in productive rearrangements about 87% or about 30% of the time, broadly matching IMGT annotations. The authors suggested that the approach could potentially be generalized to other disease states and immunological phenotypes. Because HLA typing was missing for some donors at each locus, association tests included only the typed subset. An association between a missense DCLRE1C variant and V-gene and J-gene trimming of TCR beta chains was found in a later genetic analysis and replicated in an independent cohort. The study gave a list of some 150 TCR beta chains associated with cytomegalovirus. Strong co-occurrence of HLA alleles, especially DR and DQ, made assigning TCR associations to individual alleles difficult. A few of the identified cytomegalovirus-associated TCR beta chains were confirmed in vitro to be specific for cytomegalovirus antigens. A later analysis reported that several top co-occurrence clusters appeared linked to parvovirus B19, influenza, CMV and Epstein-Barr virus. In both the original and validation cohorts, the classifier was reported to diagnose cytomegalovirus status with high specificity and sensitivity. A later analysis associated roughly 17,000 TCR beta sequences with specific HLA alleles at a false discovery rate of 0.05. Correlated functional status among segregating V segments might reflect linkage disequilibrium, but an unknown experimental factor could not be ruled out. According to a later genetic analysis, donors in an Asian-associated ancestry cluster had fewer N-insertions in productive TCRs than the approximately 700-donor mean. In a later analysis, TCR association rates were found to vary across HLA loci, with the most associated TCRs seen for DRB1 alleles and the fewest for HLA-C alleles. Most CMV-associated TCR beta chains appeared to be HLA-restricted in a later analysis, and the HLA associations seemed to be driven largely by CMV exposure. This cohort had only TCR beta chains sequenced, and the lack of alpha or paired-chain data limited which features could be detected. Sequencing depth was assumed to be roughly uniform across donors in the presence/absence analyses, though that assumption may not hold. Immune exposure information for the cohort was limited to CMV serostatus. The sequencing pipeline was judged likely to have produced a cluster of highly shared sequence variants as a technical artifact. Most TCR sequences were observed very rarely across donors, whereas some public TCRs were present in many individuals.

About this clone: Its antigen is unknown. No much larger clonotype is one base removed from it; base qualities were not supplied.

The cohort was made up of about 670 healthy bone marrow donors. Cohort members were all nominally healthy when sampled, although unrecorded immune exposures were likely present. The donor was CMV seronegative and belonged to the group of several hundred seronegative cohort members. Each donor provided a peripheral blood sample, and peripheral blood mononuclear cells were used for TCR beta sequencing. The Qiagen DNeasy Blood Extraction Kit was used to extract genomic DNA from the blood cell samples. The protocol used for the library was the immunoSEQ multiplex PCR assay. The multiplex PCR relied on a mix of 60 forward primers for TCR Vbeta segments and 13 reverse primers for TCR Jbeta segments. A multiplex PCR assay on genomic DNA amplified the CDR3 region of rearranged TCR beta genes. The amplified TCR beta libraries were sequenced on the Illumina HiSeq System as 87-base-pair reads. The authors processed their data as follows. In a later analysis, about 80 million unique TCR beta chains were counted across the 666 repertoires, and around 10 million of these chains were shared by at least two donors. A nearest-neighbor algorithm error-corrected the raw reads and collapsed the reads into unique sequences, merging closely related sequences to remove PCR and sequencing errors. V, D and J gene segments were assigned by aligning CDR3 sequences to IMGT reference sequences. Each retained sequence needed at least a six-nucleotide match to both a V gene segment and a J gene segment. Rearrangements were called productive when the CDR3 lacked stop codons and stayed in frame with V and J; all others were non-productive. CDR3 was defined by IMGT convention, running from the second conserved V-encoded cysteine to the conserved J-encoded phenylalanine. The earlier analysis of 587 of the donors excluded any sequence lacking an unambiguous match to a single V gene segment. An earlier analysis of fewer than 750 of the donors called V segments functional above 56.7% productive rearrangements and segregating when the between-donor standard deviation exceeded 5%. A statistical classification framework was developed to diagnose cytomegalovirus status using the catalog of TCR beta chain sequences. In a later analysis, TCR nucleotide sequences were compared against IMGT/GENE-DB human TR gene sequences so that V and J genes could be assigned. In a later analysis, CDR3 sequences and most-parsimonious VDJ recombination scenarios were assigned using the TCRdist pipeline. In a later analysis, every TCR beta chain was defined by the combination of its CDR3 amino acid sequence and its V-gene family, and reads without a unique V-gene family were dropped. As a way to deal with suspected cross-contamination and a sequencing artifact, a later analysis dropped hundreds of nucleotide sequences that were highly shared and had low generation probability. For each public chain, a later analysis derived a clonal expansion index from normalized ranks of inferred template counts within each repertoire. Generation probabilities in a later analysis came from a VDJ recombination model fitted to out-of-frame rearrangements, and those results were checked against IGoR. A later analysis scored TCR-TCR, TCR-HLA and TCR-CMV co-occurrence with hypergeometric tests, applying a repertoire-size bias correction to TCR pairs. False discovery rates were estimated in a later analysis by permuting HLA or CMV assignments 20 times. In a later analysis, co-occurring TCRs were grouped with DBSCAN, and TCRdist sequence similarity was added when clustering was performed within HLA-allele-positive subsets. Repertoires with fewer than 30,000 or more than 120,000 public chains were left out of co-occurrence clustering, as were five repertoires with anomalous nucleotide sharing. The table was pulled from immuneACCESS by TCRdb, which kept in-frame rearrangements only. Such tables lose some clones; where checked, under half of the loss comes from unresolved V genes, and the rest has no known cause. The DNA was the basis for D and trimming; V, J and clone size are from that table. Recorded for this sample are 150,000 or so clones; around 84% of them occurred a single time. The ten largest clones capture less than 2.5% of the sample.

Taken from the germline V gene, the CDR1 and CDR2 loops are SGHRS and YFSETQ. The CDR3 runs 16 amino acids, cysteine and phenylalanine included. Only the CDR3 portion is preserved as DNA: 48 bases, with reading frame beginning at the first base. Trimming at the junction amounts to 0 bases on V and 0 bases on J, and the germline ends lie 12 bases apart. The source of this sequence is a woman aged 18-35 years in good health and CMV-seronegative. Sequenced input: PBMCs. The sequence is built from TRBV5-1 and TRBJ1-1; the best D guess is TRBD1, with 5 bases matching. The DNA reads as follows: TGCGCCAGCAGCTTGGGTTTGCGGACACTGAACACTGAAGCTTTCTTT. It translates as CASSLGLRTLNTEAFF.